The rows below give T cell receptor beta chains drawn from one sample of a study of tumor-infiltrating lymphocytes in localized non-small cell lung cancer. The table came from immunoSEQ multiplex PCR; TCRdb's copy has only in-frame clones and leaves some out. The profile shows about 15,000 clones, about 84% of them singletons. The sequenced material came from uninvolved lung tissue not adjacent to the tumor. These receptor sequences come from a human donor with non-small cell lung cancer. Each CDR3 is given with its conserved first and last residue. D genes are given only for firm matches. A clone size is listed for some rows: how often the clone was seen (once, few, many), or a class if it is expanded.

v_call	d_call	clone_size	j_call	cdr3_nt	cdr3_aa
TRBV6-1	.	once	TRBJ1-5	TGTGCCAGCAGTGAACACGGGAGCAATCAGCCCCAGCATTTT	CASSEHGSNQPQHF
TRBV5-1	.	.	TRBJ1-1	TGCGCCAGCAGCTTGGGGCAGGGGAACATGAACACTGAAGCTTTCTTT	CASSLGQGNMNTEAFF
TRBV7-6	TRBD2	once	TRBJ2-1	TGTGCCAGCAGCCTCCAGACTAGCGGAACGTTCAACCTCCCTTACAATGAGCAGTTCTTC	CASSLQTSGTFNLPYNEQFF
TRBV5-8	TRBD2	.	TRBJ2-7	TGTGCCAGCAGCTTCCTAGCGGGAGAGGAGCAGTACTTC	CASSFLAGEEQYF
TRBV11-3	TRBD1	.	TRBJ1-1	TGTGCCAGCAGCTTGGGGGGACAGGGTGGAACTGAAGCTTTCTTT	CASSLGGQGGTEAFF
TRBV7-9	TRBD1	.	TRBJ2-7	TGTGCCAGCAGCGAAGCCGGGACAGGGGGCGCAACCGAGCAGTACTTC	CASSEAGTGGATEQYF
TRBV10-1	TRBD2	.	TRBJ2-2	TGCGCCAGCAGTGACGCGGGACTAGCGGGAGCAAACGGGGAGCTGTTTTTT	CASSDAGLAGANGELFF
TRBV4-1	.	.	TRBJ1-2	TGCGCCAGCAGCCAAGATTGGGGGGATGGGGGCTACACCTTC	CASSQDWGDGGYTF
TRBV19	.	.	TRBJ1-5	TGTGCCAGTAGTTTTGAGGGTGTCGACAATCAGCCCCAGCATTTT	CASSFEGVDNQPQHF
TRBV27	.	.	TRBJ2-1	TGTGCCAGCAGTCCTCCTCCCTACAATGAGCAGTTCTTC	CASSPPPYNEQFF
TRBV6-5	.	.	TRBJ2-3	TGTGCCAGCAGGACGGGCACAGATACGCAGTATTTT	CASRTGTDTQYF
TRBV7-9	.	few	TRBJ2-1	TGTGCCAGCAGCCCGGGACCAGCAATAGTCAATGAGCAGTTCTTC	CASSPGPAIVNEQFF
TRBV6-6	.	few	TRBJ2-5	TGTGCCAGCAGTTACTCCGGCAGGGGAGTTGAGACCCAGTACTTC	CASSYSGRGVETQYF
TRBV7-2	.	.	TRBJ2-1	TGTGCCAGCAGCTTAGTTTGGCGGGATGAGCAGTTCTTC	CASSLVWRDEQFF
TRBV5-1	.	.	TRBJ1-2	TGCGCCAGCAGCTTGGCATCGGCCGGGGAACTGTGGGGCTACACCTTC	CASSLASAGELWGYTF
TRBV28	TRBD1	.	TRBJ2-1	TGTGCCAGCAGTTTAACCCCCGGGACAGGGGGCAATGAGCAGTTCTTC	CASSLTPGTGGNEQFF
TRBV11-2	.	.	TRBJ2-1	TGTGCCAGCAGCTTATACGAACTTGGGGGCAATGAGCAGTTCTTC	CASSLYELGGNEQFF
TRBV27	.	.	TRBJ2-2	TGTGCCAGCAGTTGGAACACCGGGGAGCTGTTTTTT	CASSWNTGELFF
TRBV6-6	TRBD1	.	TRBJ2-7	TGTGCCAGCAGTCCGCGGTTTCGGGGGACAGGAGAGCAGTACTTC	CASSPRFRGTGEQYF
TRBV6-1	.	.	TRBJ2-2	TGTGCCAGCAGTGATTTCTCCGGGATCGGGGAGCTGTTTTTT	CASSDFSGIGELFF
TRBV30	.	.	TRBJ2-1	TGTGCCTGGAGTGGGGTAGGGAATGAGCAGTTCTTC	CAWSGVGNEQFF
TRBV9	.	once	TRBJ2-3	TGTGCCAGCAGCCCCACGGTTGGTGCAGATACGCAGTATTTT	CASSPTVGADTQYF
TRBV28	TRBD1	.	TRBJ1-5	TGTGCCAGCAGCCCAGGACAGGGGGATCAGCCCCAGCATTTT	CASSPGQGDQPQHF
TRBV5-1	TRBD2	.	TRBJ2-7	TGCGCCAGCAGCTCCAACCTGGGCGGGAGCGCCGAGCAGTACTTC	CASSSNLGGSAEQYF
TRBV30	.	.	TRBJ2-7	TGTGCCTGGAGTCTATGGCAAGCGGCCACTTCCTACGAGCAGTACTTC	CAWSLWQAATSYEQYF
TRBV9	TRBD2	.	TRBJ2-7	TGTGCCAGCAGCGTAGACCCCAGCGGGAGTACGAGGGAGCAGTACTTC	CASSVDPSGSTREQYF
TRBV18	.	.	TRBJ1-5	TGTGCCAGCTCACGGGGTTCGGGTAACAGCAATCAGCCCCAGCATTTT	CASSRGSGNSNQPQHF
TRBV2	.	.	TRBJ2-3	TGTGCCAGCAGTGAAGGTGGGGGAGATACGCAGTATTTT	CASSEGGGDTQYF
TRBV19	.	.	TRBJ1-4	TGTGCCAGGCGTACCCGGCAGGCAACTAATGAAAAACTGTTTTTT	CARRTRQATNEKLFF
TRBV7-9	.	.	TRBJ2-7	TGTGCCAGCAGCTCTCAGGGGAACGAGCAGTACTTC	CASSSQGNEQYF
TRBV5-1	.	.	TRBJ2-3	TGCGCCAGCAGCTTCTCGGGGACAGATACGCAGTATTTT	CASSFSGTDTQYF
TRBV5-1	.	.	TRBJ2-1	TGCGCCAGCAGCTTGTCGGGAGCGGCTGAGCAGTTCTTC	CASSLSGAAEQFF
TRBV4-1	.	large	TRBJ2-1	TGCGCCAGCAGCCAAGAAGACCTCGGCTCCTACAATGAGCAGTTCTTC	CASSQEDLGSYNEQFF
TRBV11-2	.	.	TRBJ2-3	TGTGCCAGCAGCTTCGATCCCGGGACCTCCAAGGGTGGAGATACGCAGTATTTT	CASSFDPGTSKGGDTQYF
TRBV14	.	few	TRBJ1-2	TGTGCCAGCAGCCAGGGATCGGACAGAGACTATGGCTACACCTTC	CASSQGSDRDYGYTF
TRBV9	TRBD2	once	TRBJ2-5	TGTGCCAGCAGCTTTACTAGCGGGAGTCAGACCCAGTACTTC	CASSFTSGSQTQYF
TRBV28	.	few	TRBJ1-1	TGTGCCAGCACTAGTCTTGCTGGGGGGATTAGTGAAGCTTTCTTT	CASTSLAGGISEAFF
TRBV4-1	.	.	TRBJ2-7	TGCGCCAGCAGCCAAGATCGGTTAGACGAGCAGTACTTC	CASSQDRLDEQYF
TRBV6-5	.	.	TRBJ1-2	TGTGCCAGCAGTTACTCGAAAAACGGAAACTATGGCTACACCTTC	CASSYSKNGNYGYTF
TRBV6-1	.	.	TRBJ1-1	TGTGCCAGCAGCGCCGCCGGGGCACTCCCCCTTGAAGCTTTCTTT	CASSAAGALPLEAFF
TRBV27	.	.	TRBJ1-5	TGTGCCAGCTGTCGGGGGGAGGGTGGCTACAATCAGCCCCAGCATTTT	CASCRGEGGYNQPQHF
TRBV13	.	.	TRBJ2-1	TGTGCCAGCAGCTTAGGCGGCATCTACAATGAGCAGTTCTTC	CASSLGGIYNEQFF
TRBV11-2	TRBD2	.	TRBJ2-7	TGTGCCAGCAGCTTTCGGACTAGCGGGGGGTACGAGCAGTACTTC	CASSFRTSGGYEQYF
TRBV6-1	.	.	TRBJ2-7	TGTGCCAGCAACCCCGGGTCCCGGACCTACGAGCAGTACTTC	CASNPGSRTYEQYF
TRBV5-4	TRBD1	.	TRBJ1-1	TGTGCCAGCAGCCGAGGGGGACAGATAACTTTCTTT	CASSRGGQITFF
TRBV5-1	TRBD1	.	TRBJ2-7	TGCGCCAGCAGCGGGACAGGGTTAAGGTCCTACGAGCAGTACTTC	CASSGTGLRSYEQYF
TRBV14	.	few	TRBJ2-7	TGTGCCAGCAGTGGCTCGTTAGGCGAGCAGTACTTC	CASSGSLGEQYF
TRBV19	.	.	TRBJ1-1	TGTGCCAGTAGTATAGGTCGGCAGTCGAACACTGAAGCTTTCTTT	CASSIGRQSNTEAFF
TRBV19	TRBD1	.	TRBJ1-5	TGTGCCAGTAGTACCCTCGACAGGGGACGAGGTCAGCCCCAGCATTTT	CASSTLDRGRGQPQHF
TRBV5-1	TRBD2	.	TRBJ2-5	TGCGCCAGCACCATGGGGGGGCAAGAGACCCAGTACTTC	CASTMGGQETQYF
TRBV30	TRBD1	.	TRBJ2-7	TGTGCCTGGAGTGTTGGGACAGGAAGCGAGCAGTACTTC	CAWSVGTGSEQYF
TRBV4-2	.	.	TRBJ2-3	TGTGCCAGCAGCCAATCTGAGGGTACGCAGTATTTT	CASSQSEGTQYF
TRBV14	.	.	TRBJ2-7	TGTGCCAGCAGCCCGACGGGGGTGAAGCAGTACTTC	CASSPTGVKQYF
TRBV9	.	.	TRBJ1-3	TGTGCCAGCAGCGGGATACAGGGAACTGGAAACACCATATATTTT	CASSGIQGTGNTIYF
TRBV5-1	TRBD2	.	TRBJ2-2	TGCGCCAGCAGCTCCCCCGGACTAGTCACGAACACCGGGGAGCTGTTTTTT	CASSSPGLVTNTGELFF
TRBV7-9	.	.	TRBJ2-7	TGTGCCAGCAGCTTTGCCGGGGGCTACGAGCAGTACTTC	CASSFAGGYEQYF
TRBV7-2	.	once	TRBJ2-1	TGTGCCAGCAGCTTCGGGACTTCCAACAATGAGCAGTTCTTC	CASSFGTSNNEQFF